What follows is one T cell receptor beta chain and its context. Its target is unknown. These data come from a study of T cells after posttransplantation cyclophosphamide. Study-level points and caveats: Later post-transplant blood repertoires were often dominated by donor CD8+ memory clones.

The table came from immunoSEQ multiplex PCR; TCRdb's copy has only in-frame clones and leaves some out. This sample comprises fewer than 35,000 clones, none seen once only. The CDR3 is 16 residues long. V was pared by 5 bases and J by 1 base, with 3 bases of the junction left unmatched. The germline V gene has CDR1 SGHTA and CDR2 FQGNSA. This clonotype originated in a woman in her 30s in good health and a related stem cell transplant donor. The chain joins TRBV7-2 to TRBJ2-5; TRBD2 agrees at 14 bases. Material for sequencing was PBMCs. CDR3 coding DNA: TGTGCCAGCAGCACGGGACTAGCGGGGGCCCAAGAGACCCAGTACTTC. Amino acids: CASSTGLAGAQETQYF.